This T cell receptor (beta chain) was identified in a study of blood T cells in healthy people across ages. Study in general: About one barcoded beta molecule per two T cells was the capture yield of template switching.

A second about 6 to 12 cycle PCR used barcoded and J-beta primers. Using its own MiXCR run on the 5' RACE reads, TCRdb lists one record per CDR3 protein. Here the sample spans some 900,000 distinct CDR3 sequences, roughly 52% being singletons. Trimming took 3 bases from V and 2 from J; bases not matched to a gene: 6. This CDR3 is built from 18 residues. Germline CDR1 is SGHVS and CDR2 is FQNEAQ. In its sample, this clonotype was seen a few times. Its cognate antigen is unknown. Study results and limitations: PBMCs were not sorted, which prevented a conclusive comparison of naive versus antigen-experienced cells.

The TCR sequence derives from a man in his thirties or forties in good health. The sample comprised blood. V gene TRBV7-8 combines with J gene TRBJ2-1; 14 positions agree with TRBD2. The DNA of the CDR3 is TGTGCCAGCAGCTTCGGCTCGACTAGCGGGGGGGCCTACAATGAGCAGTTCTTC. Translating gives CASSFGSTSGGAYNEQFF.